These 18 T cell receptor beta chains came from one sample sequenced in a study of cytomegalovirus exposure and HLA in healthy donors. The PCR used 60 Vbeta and 13 Jbeta primers. The assay was immunoSEQ multiplex PCR, and TCRdb's table has in-frame clones only and misses some. The repertoire holds 170,000 or so clones, 83% seen once, with 1.6% in the top ten. Material: PBMCs. These receptor sequences come from a man over 45 in good health and CMV-seronegative.

This chain links TRBV7-2 with TRBJ2-1, with D perhaps TRBD1 (6 bases). CDR1 is SGHTA and CDR2 is FQGNSA in the germline V gene. The CDR3 contains 12 residues. V lost 1 base and J 10 bases, leaving 8 bases between the germline ends. CDR3 DNA sequence: TGTGCCAGCAGCTTAGTGAGGGGGGAGCAGTTCTTC. Amino acids: CASSLVRGEQFF. Combining the CDR3 with reference TRBV7-2 and TRBJ2-1 gives the whole variable domain GAGVSQSPSNKVTEKGKDVELRCDPISGHTALYWYRQSLGQGLEFLIYFQGNSAPDKSGLPSDRFSAERTGGSVSTLTIQRTQQEDSAVYLCASSLVRGEQFFGPGTRLTVL.

This clone came up a few times. The chain recombines TRBV29-1 with TRBJ2-7, with 7 bases that match TRBD1. CDR3 length: 13 amino acids. V lost 5 bases, J lost 5 bases, and 9 bases stayed unmatched. Germline assignment: CDR1 SQVTM and CDR2 ANQGSEA. The CDR3 reads CSVKRTGSHEQYF. CDR3 nucleotides: TGCAGCGTTAAGAGGACAGGATCGCACGAGCAGTACTTC.

The V and J genes are TRBV28 and TRBJ2-5; D perhaps matches TRBD1 (5 bases). The V and J ends lost 10 bases and 5 bases respectively, with 14 bases between them. The germline gives CDR1 MDHEN, CDR2 SYDVKM. CDR3 length equals 12 residues. The chain's CDR3 is CATTPGQETQYF. CDR3 sequence (DNA): TGTGCCACCACCCCAGGGCAGGAGACCCAGTACTTC.

V gene TRBV5-1 combines with J gene TRBJ1-2; the D is unclear. V lost 2 bases and J 6 bases, leaving 11 bases between the germline ends. The CDR3 extends over 13 amino acids. The germline V gene encodes CDR1 SGHRS and CDR2 YFSETQ. The CDR3 nucleotides are TGCGCCAGCAGCTTTTCTCCCCGGGATGGCTACACCTTC. Protein: CASSFSPRDGYTF.

The genes are TRBV7-3 and TRBJ2-5, with TRBD1 matching over 10 bases. This CDR3 has 17 residues. The germline V gene has CDR1 SGHTA and CDR2 FQGTGA. V was clipped by 5 bases and J by 3 bases; unmatched bases: 12. CDR3 DNA: TGTGCCAGCAGCCGTACGGCCGGGACAGGGGTTAAAGAGACCCAGTACTTC. It specifies CASSRTAGTGVKETQYF.

The chain combines TRBV30 with TRBJ2-3; D unclear. V dropped 2 bases and J dropped 0 bases, with 15 bases sitting between them. Looked up from germline, CDR1 is GTSNPN and CDR2 is SVGIG (reference sequence). This CDR3 has 16 residues. Written as DNA, the CDR3 is TGTGCCTGGAGTATTGCAACAACCTCTAGCACAGATACGCAGTATTTT. Translating gives CAWSIATTSSTDTQYF.

This chain connects TRBV5-4 to TRBJ2-1; D not resolved. Germline-derived CDR1 and CDR2 are SGHNT and YYREEE (reference sequence). The CDR3 spans 15 residues. V dropped 2 bases and J dropped 0 bases, with 9 bases sitting between them. The CDR3 spells CASSFSLTSYNEQFF. Here the CDR3 DNA reads TGTGCCAGCAGCTTTTCGCTAACCTCCTACAATGAGCAGTTCTTC.

The chain has TRBV6-6 and TRBJ2-3; 7 nucleotides match TRBD2. Germline V gives CDR1 MNHNY, CDR2 SVGAGI (reference sequence). CDR3 length: 15 residues. The trim removed 2 bases at V and 5 bases at J, leaving 7 bases unmatched. The CDR3 loop is CASSYGGSTKDTQYF. The DNA for the CDR3 is TGTGCCAGCAGTTACGGCGGGAGTACCAAAGATACGCAGTATTTT.

V is TRBV7-9 and J is TRBJ2-7, with 13 bases aligning to TRBD2. Unmatched junction bases numbered 7, after V lost 5 bases and J lost 3 bases. Germline CDR1 SEHNR, CDR2 FQNEAQ (reference sequence). The CDR3 is 16 residues long. The CDR3 here is CASSPRLAGGNYEQYF. CDR3 coding DNA: TGTGCCAGCAGCCCCCGACTAGCGGGGGGTAACTACGAGCAGTACTTC.

The V call is TRBV18, the J call TRBJ2-5; 7 nucleotides align to TRBD2. The germline V gene encodes CDR1 KGHSH and CDR2 LQKENI. J gave up 3 bases and V 3 bases, and 4 bases lay outside the gene matches. The CDR3 sequence is 14 residues long. The CDR3 spells CASSPGLVEETQYF. CDR3 bases: TGTGCCAGCTCACCCGGACTAGTAGAAGAGACCCAGTACTTC.

The V and J genes are TRBV5-1 and TRBJ1-4, with 10 bases identical to TRBD1. Germline trimming cut 0 bases from V and 7 bases from J; bases unmatched to any gene: 0. Germline assignment: CDR1 SGHRS and CDR2 YFSETQ. The CDR3 has 14 residues. The CDR3, as DNA: TGCGCCAGCAGCTTGGGGGACAGGGGTGAAAAACTGTTTTTT. Protein product: CASSLGDRGEKLFF.

V and J are TRBV4-1 and TRBJ1-4, with D tentatively TRBD1 (5 bases). Germline CDR1 and CDR2: MGHRA and YSYEKL. The CDR3 runs 17 residues. Trimming cost V 2 bases and J 0 bases, with 13 bases left between them. CDR3 sequence (DNA): TGCGCCAGCAGCCAAAGGGGAACAAGTGCAACTAATGAAAAACTGTTTTTT. Protein product: CASSQRGTSATNEKLFF.

The genes are TRBV27 and TRBJ1-5; D gene ambiguous. CDR1 is MNHEY, CDR2 SMNVEV, per germline (reference sequence). Trimming left V 5 bases short and J 0 bases short, with 8 bases between. CDR3 length: 14 amino acids. The DNA for the CDR3 is TGTGCCAGCAGTATCCAGTATAGCAATCAGCCCCAGCATTTT. Its protein product is CASSIQYSNQPQHF.

The chain is built from TRBV5-1 and TRBJ1-4, with 8 bases fitting TRBD1. The CDR3 has 14 residues. With 4 bases clipped from V and 7 bases from J, the junction kept 6 bases outside the gene matches. In germline, CDR1 is SGHRS, CDR2 YFSETQ. DNA of the CDR3: TGCGCCAGCAGCCCCGGACAGGGATCTGAAAAACTGTTTTTT. This translates into CASSPGQGSEKLFF.

The chain carries TRBV6-1 and TRBJ2-2, with 8 positions matching TRBD1. From germline, CDR1 is MNHNS and CDR2 SASEGT. The CDR3 runs to 21 residues. The trim removed 2 bases at V and 6 bases at J, leaving 23 bases unmatched. CDR3 in amino acids: CASSEPWTGRPRRGAPGELFF. The DNA of the CDR3 is TGTGCCAGCAGTGAACCGTGGACAGGGCGCCCGCGGAGGGGGGCACCCGGGGAGCTGTTTTTT.

This rearrangement joins TRBV27 to TRBJ1-4, with D maybe TRBD1 (5 bases). The ends were cut back, 10 bases at V and 7 bases at J, with 22 bases in the middle. CDR1 is MNHEY and CDR2 is SMNVEV in the germline V gene (reference sequence). This CDR3 has 15 residues. CDR3 in amino acids: CATKPSTVWSEKLFF. The CDR3 DNA sequence: TGTGCCACCAAGCCCTCGACAGTGTGGAGTGAAAAACTGTTTTTT.

This clone appeared a few times. The chain uses TRBV19 and TRBJ1-4; D is ambiguous. Looked up from germline, CDR1 is LNHDA and CDR2 is SQIVND (reference sequence). The germline V and J ends were trimmed by 9 bases and 6 bases, with 14 bases remaining between them. This CDR3 is built from 13 residues. The CDR3 coding sequence is TGTGCCAGCCGACTCCCACGCTATGAAAAACTGTTTTTT. Translation: CASRLPRYEKLFF. The whole variable domain, filled in from reference TRBV19 and TRBJ1-4, reads DGGITQSPKYLFRKEGQNVTLSCEQNLNHDAMYWYRQDPGQGLRLIYYSQIVNDFQKGDIAEGYSVSREKKESFPLTVTSAQKNPTAFYLCASRLPRYEKLFFGSGTQLSVL.

The CDR3 nucleotides read TGCGCCAGCACCCAGCGGGAGGGATCCTACAATGAGCAGTTCTTC. This codes for CASTQREGSYNEQFF. The chain uses TRBV5-1 and TRBJ2-1, with 10 bases that match TRBD2. Germline V gives CDR1 SGHRS, CDR2 YFSETQ. J was trimmed by 1 base and V by 6 bases; bases with no gene match: 4. The CDR3 runs to 15 residues.